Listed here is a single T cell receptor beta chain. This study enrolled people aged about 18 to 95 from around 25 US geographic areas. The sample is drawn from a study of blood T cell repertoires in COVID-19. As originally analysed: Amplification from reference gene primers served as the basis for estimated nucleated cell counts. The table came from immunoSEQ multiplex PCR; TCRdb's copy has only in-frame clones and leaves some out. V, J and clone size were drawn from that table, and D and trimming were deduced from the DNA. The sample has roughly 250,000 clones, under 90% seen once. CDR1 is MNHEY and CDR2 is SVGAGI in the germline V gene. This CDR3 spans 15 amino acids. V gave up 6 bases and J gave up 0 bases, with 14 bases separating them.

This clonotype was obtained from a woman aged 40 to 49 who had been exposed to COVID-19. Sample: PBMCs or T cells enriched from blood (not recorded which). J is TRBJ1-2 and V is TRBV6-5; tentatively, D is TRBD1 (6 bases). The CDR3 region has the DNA TGTGCCAGCAGACTGGACAGCTTCTCTAACTATGGCTACACCTTC. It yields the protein CASRLDSFSNYGYTF.